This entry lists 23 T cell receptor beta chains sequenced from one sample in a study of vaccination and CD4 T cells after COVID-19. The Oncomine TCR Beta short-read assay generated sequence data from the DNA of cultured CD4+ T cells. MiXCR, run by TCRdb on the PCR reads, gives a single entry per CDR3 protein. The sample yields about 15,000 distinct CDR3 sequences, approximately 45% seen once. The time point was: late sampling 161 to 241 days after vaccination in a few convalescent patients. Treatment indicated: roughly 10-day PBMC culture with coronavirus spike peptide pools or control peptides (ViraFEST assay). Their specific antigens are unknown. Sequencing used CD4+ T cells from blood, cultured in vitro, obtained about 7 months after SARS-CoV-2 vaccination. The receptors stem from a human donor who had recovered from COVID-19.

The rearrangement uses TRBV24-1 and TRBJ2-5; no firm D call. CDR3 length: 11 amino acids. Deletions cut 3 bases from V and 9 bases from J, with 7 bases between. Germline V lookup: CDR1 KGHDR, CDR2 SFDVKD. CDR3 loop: CATSDSESQYF. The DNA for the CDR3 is TGTGCCACCAGTGATAGCGAGTCCCAGTACTTC.

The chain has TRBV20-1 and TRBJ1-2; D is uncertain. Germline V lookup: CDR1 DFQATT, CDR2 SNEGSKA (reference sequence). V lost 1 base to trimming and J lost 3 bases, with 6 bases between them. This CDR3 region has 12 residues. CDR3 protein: CSARVGDYGYTF. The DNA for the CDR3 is TGCAGTGCTAGAGTGGGCGACTATGGCTACACCTTC.

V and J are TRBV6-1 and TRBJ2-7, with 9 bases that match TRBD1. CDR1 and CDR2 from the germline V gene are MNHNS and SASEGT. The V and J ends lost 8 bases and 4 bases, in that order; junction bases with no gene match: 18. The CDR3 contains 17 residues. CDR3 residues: CASPIWVSRDRVYEQYF. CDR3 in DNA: TGTGCCAGCCCTATCTGGGTCTCCCGGGACAGGGTATACGAGCAGTACTTC.

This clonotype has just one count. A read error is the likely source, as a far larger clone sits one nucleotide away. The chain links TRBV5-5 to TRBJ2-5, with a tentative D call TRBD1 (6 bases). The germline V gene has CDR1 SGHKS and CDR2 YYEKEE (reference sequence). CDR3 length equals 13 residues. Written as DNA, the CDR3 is TGTGCCAACAGCTACGGACAGCAAGAGACCCAGTACTTC. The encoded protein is CANSYGQQETQYF.

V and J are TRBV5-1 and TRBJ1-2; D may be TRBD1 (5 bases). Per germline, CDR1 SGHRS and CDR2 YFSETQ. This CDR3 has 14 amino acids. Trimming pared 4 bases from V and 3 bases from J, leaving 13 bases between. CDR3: CASSLSATDYGYTF. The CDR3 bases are TGCGCCAGCAGCCTGTCAGCGACAGACTATGGCTACACCTTC.

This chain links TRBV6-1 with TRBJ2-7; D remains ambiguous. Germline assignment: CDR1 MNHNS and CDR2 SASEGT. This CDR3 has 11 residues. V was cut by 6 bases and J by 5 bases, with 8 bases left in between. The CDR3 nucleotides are TGTGCCAGCAGAGGGATGAACGAGCAGTACTTC. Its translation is CASRGMNEQYF.

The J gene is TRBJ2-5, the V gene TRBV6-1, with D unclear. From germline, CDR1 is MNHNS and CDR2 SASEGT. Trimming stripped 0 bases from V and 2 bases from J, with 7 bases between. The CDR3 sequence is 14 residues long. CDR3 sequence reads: CASSEAWAQETQYF. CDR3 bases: TGTGCCAGCAGTGAAGCGTGGGCACAAGAGACCCAGTACTTC.

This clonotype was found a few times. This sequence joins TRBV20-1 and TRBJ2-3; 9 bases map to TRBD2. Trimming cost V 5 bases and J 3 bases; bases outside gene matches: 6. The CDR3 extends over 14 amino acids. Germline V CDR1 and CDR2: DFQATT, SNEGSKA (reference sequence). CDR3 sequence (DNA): TGCAGTGCTGCCTTTAGCGGGAGAACAGATACGCAGTATTTT. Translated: CSAAFSGRTDTQYF.

The CDR3 DNA is TGCAGTGCTAGAGATGGACTAGGACTGAGGGACCAGTACTTC. It codes for CSARDGLGLRDQYF. J is TRBJ2-5 and V is TRBV20-1, with 7 nucleotides matching TRBD2. The germline V gene encodes CDR1 DFQATT and CDR2 SNEGSKA (reference sequence). The CDR3 has 14 residues. V lost 0 bases and J lost 10; bases outside the gene matches: 11.

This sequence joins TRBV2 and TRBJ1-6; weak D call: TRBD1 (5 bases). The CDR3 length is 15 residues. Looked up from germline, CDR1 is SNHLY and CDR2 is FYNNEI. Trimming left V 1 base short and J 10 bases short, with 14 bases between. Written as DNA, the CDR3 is TGTGCCAGCAGTGAAGTAGGCAGGGCAGGGTCACCCCTCCACTTT. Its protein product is CASSEVGRAGSPLHF.

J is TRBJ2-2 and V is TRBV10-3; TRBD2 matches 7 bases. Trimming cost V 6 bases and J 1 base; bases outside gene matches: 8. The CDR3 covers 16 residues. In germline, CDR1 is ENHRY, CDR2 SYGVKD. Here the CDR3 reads CAISPLASKNTGELFF. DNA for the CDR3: TGTGCCATCAGCCCACTAGCGTCGAAGAACACCGGGGAGCTGTTTTTT.

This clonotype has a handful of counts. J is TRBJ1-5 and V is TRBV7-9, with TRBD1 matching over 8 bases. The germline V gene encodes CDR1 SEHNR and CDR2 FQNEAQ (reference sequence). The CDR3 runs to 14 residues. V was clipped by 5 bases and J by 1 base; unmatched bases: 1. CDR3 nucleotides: TGTGCCAGCAGCAGACAGGGGAGCAATCAGCCCCAGCATTTT. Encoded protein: CASSRQGSNQPQHF.

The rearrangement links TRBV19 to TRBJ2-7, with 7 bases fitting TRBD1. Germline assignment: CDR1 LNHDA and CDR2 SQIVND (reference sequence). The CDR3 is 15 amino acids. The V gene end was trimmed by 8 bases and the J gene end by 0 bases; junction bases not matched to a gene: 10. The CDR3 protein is CASSWTGESSYEQYF. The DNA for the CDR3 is TGTGCCAGTTCATGGACAGGCGAAAGCTCCTACGAGCAGTACTTC.

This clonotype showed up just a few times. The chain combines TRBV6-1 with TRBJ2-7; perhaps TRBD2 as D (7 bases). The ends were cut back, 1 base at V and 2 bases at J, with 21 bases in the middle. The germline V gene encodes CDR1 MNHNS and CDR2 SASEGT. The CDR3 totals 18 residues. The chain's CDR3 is CASSEDIPGGVSTYEQYF. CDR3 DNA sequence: TGTGCCAGCAGTGAAGATATCCCGGGGGGCGTCTCCACCTACGAGCAGTACTTC.

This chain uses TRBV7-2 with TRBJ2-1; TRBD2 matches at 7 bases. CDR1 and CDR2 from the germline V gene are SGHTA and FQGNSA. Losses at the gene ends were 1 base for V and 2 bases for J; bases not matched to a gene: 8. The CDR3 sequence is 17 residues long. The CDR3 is CASSLVAASGTYNEQFF. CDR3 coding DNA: TGTGCCAGCAGCTTAGTCGCGGCTAGCGGAACCTACAATGAGCAGTTCTTC.

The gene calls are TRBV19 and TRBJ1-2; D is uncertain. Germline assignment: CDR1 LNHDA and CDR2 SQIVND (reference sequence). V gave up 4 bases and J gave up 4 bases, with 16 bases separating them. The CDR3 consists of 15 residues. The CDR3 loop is CASSRGPGFGYGYTF. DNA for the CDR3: TGTGCCAGTAGTAGAGGCCCGGGGTTTGGCTATGGCTACACCTTC.

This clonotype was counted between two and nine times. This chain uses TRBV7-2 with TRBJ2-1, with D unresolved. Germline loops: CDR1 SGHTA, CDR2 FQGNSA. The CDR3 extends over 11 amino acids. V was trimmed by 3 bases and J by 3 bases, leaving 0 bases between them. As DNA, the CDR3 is TGTGCCAGCAGCTTCTACAATGAGCAGTTCTTC. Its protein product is CASSFYNEQFF.

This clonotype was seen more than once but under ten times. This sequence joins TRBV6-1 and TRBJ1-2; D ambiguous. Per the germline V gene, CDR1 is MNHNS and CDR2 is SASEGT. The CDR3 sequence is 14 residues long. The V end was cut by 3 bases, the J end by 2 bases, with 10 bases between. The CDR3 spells CASSERRENYGYTF. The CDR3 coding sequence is TGTGCCAGCAGTGAGAGACGGGAGAACTATGGCTACACCTTC.

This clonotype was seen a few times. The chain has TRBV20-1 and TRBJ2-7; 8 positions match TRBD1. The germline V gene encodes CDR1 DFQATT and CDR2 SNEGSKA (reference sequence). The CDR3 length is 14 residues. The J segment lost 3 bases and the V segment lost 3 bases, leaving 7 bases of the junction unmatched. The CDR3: CSARDRQGNYEQYF. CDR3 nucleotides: TGCAGTGCTAGGGACCGACAGGGGAACTACGAGCAGTACTTC.

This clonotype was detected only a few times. The CDR3 loop is CASSGRTSGRGTQYF. CDR3 nucleotide sequence: TGTGCCAGCAGCGGGCGAACTAGCGGGCGGGGGACCCAGTACTTC. This chain links TRBV7-2 with TRBJ2-5, with 9 bases fitting TRBD2. V shed 5 bases, J shed 7 bases, and the junction held 11 bases outside the gene matches. The CDR3 extends over 15 amino acids. CDR1 and CDR2 (germline): SGHTA, FQGNSA. The variable domain in full, with the rest retrieved from reference TRBV7-2 and TRBJ2-5, is GAGVSQSPSNKVTEKGKDVELRCDPISGHTALYWYRQSLGQGLEFLIYFQGNSAPDKSGLPSDRFSAERTGGSVSTLTIQRTQQEDSAVYLCASSGRTSGRGTQYFGPGTRLLVL.

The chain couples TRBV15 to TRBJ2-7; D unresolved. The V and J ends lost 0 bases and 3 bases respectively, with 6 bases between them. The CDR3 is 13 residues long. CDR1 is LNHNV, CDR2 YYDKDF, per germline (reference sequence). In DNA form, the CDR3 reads TGTGCCACCAGCAGAGATGGCGGCTACGAGCAGTACTTC. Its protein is CATSRDGGYEQYF.

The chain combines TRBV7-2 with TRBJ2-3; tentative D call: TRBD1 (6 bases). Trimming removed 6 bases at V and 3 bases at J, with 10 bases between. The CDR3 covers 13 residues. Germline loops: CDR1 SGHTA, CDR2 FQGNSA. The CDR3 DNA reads TGTGCCAGCAGACAGACAGGTACAGATACGCAGTATTTT. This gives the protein CASRQTGTDTQYF. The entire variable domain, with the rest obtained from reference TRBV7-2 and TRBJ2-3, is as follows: GAGVSQSPSNKVTEKGKDVELRCDPISGHTALYWYRQSLGQGLEFLIYFQGNSAPDKSGLPSDRFSAERTGGSVSTLTIQRTQQEDSAVYLCASRQTGTDTQYFGPGTRLTVL.

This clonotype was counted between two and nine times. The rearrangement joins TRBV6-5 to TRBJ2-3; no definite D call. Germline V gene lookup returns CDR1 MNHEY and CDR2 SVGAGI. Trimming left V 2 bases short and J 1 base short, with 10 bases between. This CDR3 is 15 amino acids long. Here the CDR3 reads CASSYRPAGTDTQYF. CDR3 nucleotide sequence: TGTGCCAGCAGTTACAGGCCAGCTGGCACAGATACGCAGTATTTT.